The 18 T cell receptor beta chains in this list originate from one sample, sequenced in a study of CD8 T cells in ankylosing spondylitis. TCRdb re-called the 5' RACE reads with MiXCR, one entry per CDR3 protein. The table has approximately 240,000 distinct CDR3 sequences, roughly a tenth seen once; the top ten hold approximately 2.5%. Sequencing was done on a sample of blood, either unsorted or a sorted T cell fraction (not recorded which). These receptors were collected from a male donor with ankylosing spondylitis or in good health (not recorded which).

This clonotype was observed at least ten times. V gene TRBV9 combines with J gene TRBJ2-2; D may correspond to TRBD1 or TRBD2 (7 bases each). Trimming took off 0 bases at V and 3 bases at J, with 12 bases between the two ends. The CDR3 runs 16 residues. Germline values: CDR1 SGDLS, CDR2 YYNGEE. The CDR3, as DNA: TGTGCCAGCAGCGTAGATCCAGGGGGGGACACCGGGGAGCTGTTTTTT. Its translation is CASSVDPGGDTGELFF. The whole variable domain, remainder taken from reference TRBV9 and TRBJ2-2, is DSGVTQTPKHLITATGQRVTLRCSPRSGDLSVYWYQQSLDQGLQFLIQYYNGEERAKGNILERFSAQQFPDLHSELNLSSLELGDSALYFCASSVDPGGDTGELFFGEGSRLTVL.

This clonotype was seen many times. This sequence joins TRBV30 and TRBJ2-7; TRBD1 is a possible D gene (6 bases). The germline V gene encodes CDR1 GTSNPN and CDR2 SVGIG (reference sequence). V lost 4 bases and J lost 1, with 17 bases in between. This CDR3 contains 15 residues. The CDR3 nucleotides are TGTGCCTGGAAGTCGCGGCAGGGGCTTTCCTACGAGCAGTACTTC. Amino acids: CAWKSRQGLSYEQYF.

This clonotype occurred many times. The rearrangement uses TRBV20-1 and TRBJ1-1, with D possibly being TRBD1 (5 bases). The germline V gene has CDR1 DFQATT and CDR2 SNEGSKA (reference sequence). The V gene lost 5 bases and the J gene lost 1 base, with 20 bases spanning the gap. The length of the CDR3 is 16 residues. The CDR3 coding sequence is TGCAGTGCTCCCCGGGACCTAGGGGCTTGGAACACTGAAGCTTTCTTT. This gives the protein CSAPRDLGAWNTEAFF.

In DNA form, the CDR3 reads TGTGCCAGCAGCCCCTCCAGGACAGGGGGCACCGGGGAGCTGTTTTTT. It is translated as CASSPSRTGGTGELFF. J is TRBJ2-2 and V is TRBV3-1; 10 bases agree with TRBD1. This CDR3 spans 16 amino acids. The V gene's germline CDR1 is LGHDT and CDR2 YNNKEL (reference sequence). V was clipped by 4 bases and J by 4 bases; unmatched bases: 6.

This clonotype was seen repeatedly, ten times or more. This CDR3 is CAWSEASGRHNEQFF. The CDR3 bases are TGTGCCTGGAGTGAGGCTAGCGGGAGGCACAATGAGCAGTTCTTC. The chain couples TRBV30 to TRBJ2-1; 11 bases map to TRBD2. The length of the CDR3 is 15 residues. Per germline, CDR1 GTSNPN and CDR2 SVGIG (reference sequence). V shed 1 base, J shed 5 bases, and the junction held 4 bases outside the gene matches.

The V and J genes are TRBV5-1 and TRBJ2-7, with D perhaps matching TRBD2 (5 bases). Germline V lookup: CDR1 SGHRS, CDR2 YFSETQ. Trimming removed 3 bases from V and 5 bases from J, with 12 bases in between. The CDR3 runs to 13 residues. This CDR3 reads CASSWTPTNEQYF. As DNA, the CDR3 is TGCGCCAGCAGCTGGACTCCCACGAACGAGCAGTACTTC.

This clonotype has more than one count but fewer than ten. V and J are TRBV3-1 and TRBJ2-7; D ambiguous. Trimming removed 0 bases from V and 5 bases from J, with 17 bases in between. Germline V gene sequence: CDR1 LGHDT, CDR2 YNNKEL (reference sequence). The CDR3 runs to 16 residues. The CDR3 reads CASSQDLATGGDEQYF. In DNA form, the CDR3 reads TGTGCCAGCAGCCAAGATTTGGCGACCGGTGGGGACGAGCAGTACTTC.

This clonotype appeared many times. The chain employs TRBV5-6 and TRBJ2-7; 7 nucleotides agree with TRBD2. V shed 0 bases and J 5 bases; nucleotides not matched to a gene: 5. This CDR3 contains 14 residues. Germline V gives CDR1 SGHDT, CDR2 YYEEEE. The CDR3 sequence: CASSLVGAGDEQYF. DNA of the CDR3: TGTGCCAGCAGCTTGGTTGGGGCGGGGGACGAGCAGTACTTC. Full variable domain (rest looked up from reference TRBV5-6 and TRBJ2-7): DAGVTQSPTHLIKTRGQQVTLRCSPKSGHDTVSWYQQALGQGPQFIFQYYEEEERQRGNFPDRFSGHQFPNYSSELNVNALLLGDSALYLCASSLVGAGDEQYFGPGTRLTVT.

Concerning this clonotype: An end of the junction does not agree with germline; a read error may underlie this. This chain links TRBV7-2 with TRBJ1-1, with 8 positions matching TRBD1. The germline gives CDR1 SGHTA, CDR2 FQGNSA. The CDR3 has 14 amino acids. Here the CDR3 reads CVSSLAQGVGEAFF. CDR3 coding DNA: TGTGTCAGCAGCTTAGCACAGGGGGTAGGTGAAGCTTTCTTT. Full variable domain (rest looked up from reference TRBV7-2 and TRBJ1-1): GAGVSQSPSNKVTEKGKDVELRCDPISGHTALYWYRQSLGQGLEFLIYFQGNSAPDKSGLPSDRFSAERTGGSVSTLTIQRTQQEDSAVYLCVSSLAQGVGEAFFGQGTRLTVV.

The chain combines TRBV7-2 with TRBJ2-3; 10 nucleotides match TRBD2. The CDR3 has 15 residues. From germline, CDR1 is SGHTA and CDR2 FQGNSA. The V segment lost 6 bases and the J segment 5 bases; nucleotides outside the gene matches: 8. Here the CDR3 DNA reads TGTGCCAGCAGGAAAAAAGCGGGGGGGCTAGATACGCAGTATTTT. This gives the protein CASRKKAGGLDTQYF. The whole variable domain, remainder taken from reference TRBV7-2 and TRBJ2-3, is GAGVSQSPSNKVTEKGKDVELRCDPISGHTALYWYRQSLGQGLEFLIYFQGNSAPDKSGLPSDRFSAERTGGSVSTLTIQRTQQEDSAVYLCASRKKAGGLDTQYFGPGTRLTVL.

This clonotype was observed many times. The chain links TRBV6-1 to TRBJ1-2; D not resolved. The CDR3 has 14 residues. Germline V gene lookup returns CDR1 MNHNS and CDR2 SASEGT. V lost 1 base to trimming and J lost 0 bases, with 6 bases between them. CDR3 DNA: TGTGCCAGCAGTGAAGGGCTGACTAACTATGGCTACACCTTC. Encoded protein: CASSEGLTNYGYTF.

This clonotype appeared a few times. The chain carries TRBV7-9 and TRBJ2-1, with 11 bases identical to TRBD2. Per germline, CDR1 SEHNR and CDR2 FQNEAQ (reference sequence). The CDR3 runs to 16 residues. The V and J ends lost 4 bases and 10 bases, in that order; junction bases with no gene match: 12. For the CDR3, the DNA is TGTGCCAGCAGCTCCTGGACTAGCGGGTTTGGGTCGGAGCAGTTCTTC. Its protein is CASSSWTSGFGSEQFF.

At least ten counts were recorded for this clonotype. This sequence joins TRBV20-1 and TRBJ1-4; D uncertain. Trimming cost V 5 bases and J 10 bases, with 11 bases left between them. The V gene's germline CDR1 is DFQATT and CDR2 SNEGSKA (reference sequence). The CDR3 is 11 residues long. The CDR3 is CSAPRGGKLFF. Here the CDR3 DNA reads TGCAGTGCTCCCAGAGGTGGAAAACTGTTTTTT.

This clonotype has a count of ten or more. The chain joins TRBV9 to TRBJ2-7; D tentatively fits TRBD1 or TRBD2 (5 bases each). The CDR3 covers 13 residues. CDR1 and CDR2 from the germline V gene are SGDLS and YYNGEE. The V gene lost 4 bases and the J gene lost 2 bases, with 10 bases spanning the gap. This chain's CDR3 is CASSRGSTYEQYF. As DNA, the CDR3 is TGTGCCAGCAGCCGGGGCAGTACCTACGAGCAGTACTTC.

This clonotype was counted ten times or more. The chain carries TRBV6-1 and TRBJ2-7; no clear D. Germline CDR1 reads MNHNS; CDR2 reads SASEGT. CDR3 length equals 13 residues. V lost 7 bases and J 3 bases, leaving 13 bases between the germline ends. CDR3 nucleotides: TGTGCCAGCAAGACCCGCCTGCACTACGAGCAGTACTTC. This translates into CASKTRLHYEQYF.

This clonotype has a count of ten or more. The chain combines TRBV5-1 with TRBJ1-2; 8 bases match TRBD1. The CDR3 sequence is 15 residues long. CDR1 is SGHRS and CDR2 is YFSETQ in the germline V gene. J lost 0 bases, V lost 5 bases, and 6 bases had no gene match. The CDR3 DNA reads as TGCGCCAGCAGAATTGGGACAGGAGCTAACTATGGCTACACCTTC. It translates to CASRIGTGANYGYTF.

This clonotype was counted at least ten times. The chain recombines TRBV5-1 with TRBJ2-5; D ambiguous. Trimming stripped 4 bases from V and 1 base from J, with 5 bases between. CDR1 SGHRS and CDR2 YFSETQ come from the germline V gene. This CDR3 spans 12 amino acids. This CDR3 is CASSAPQETQYF. The CDR3 region has the DNA TGCGCCAGCAGCGCCCCCCAAGAGACCCAGTACTTC.

This clonotype was recorded at least ten times. The chain links TRBV5-1 to TRBJ2-3; D unclear. Germline V gene lookup returns CDR1 SGHRS and CDR2 YFSETQ. The CDR3 runs 15 residues. V was clipped by 2 bases and J by 6 bases, with 16 bases between them. The CDR3 nucleotides are TGCGCCAGCAGCTTTTTCTCACCCGGCAGGGATACGCAGTATTTT. It specifies CASSFFSPGRDTQYF.